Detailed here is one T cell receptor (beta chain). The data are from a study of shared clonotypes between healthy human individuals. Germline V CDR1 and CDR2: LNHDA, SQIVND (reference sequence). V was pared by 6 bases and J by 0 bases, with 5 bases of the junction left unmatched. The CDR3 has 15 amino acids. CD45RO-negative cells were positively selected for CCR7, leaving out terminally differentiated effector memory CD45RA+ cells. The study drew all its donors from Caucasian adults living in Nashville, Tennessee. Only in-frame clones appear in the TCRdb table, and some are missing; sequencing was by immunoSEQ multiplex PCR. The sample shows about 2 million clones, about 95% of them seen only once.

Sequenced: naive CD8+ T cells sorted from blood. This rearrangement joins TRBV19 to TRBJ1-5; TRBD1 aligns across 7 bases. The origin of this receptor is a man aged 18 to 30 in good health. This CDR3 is CASSLDRYSNQPQHF. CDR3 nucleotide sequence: TGTGCCAGTAGCCTGGACAGGTATAGCAATCAGCCCCAGCATTTT.